The 26 T cell receptor beta chains in this list originate from one sample, sequenced in a study of early T cells in non-severe SARS-CoV-2 infection. MiXCR, run by TCRdb on the 5' RACE reads, gives a single entry per CDR3 protein. The sample includes roughly 90,000 distinct CDR3 sequences, roughly 15% of them seen just once. Sequenced input: whole blood. These receptors were obtained from an adult who was a healthcare worker with PCR-confirmed SARS-CoV-2 infection or an uninfected control (not recorded which).

This clonotype was seen ten or more times. The chain has TRBV7-9 and TRBJ1-2, with D possibly being TRBD1 (5 bases). This CDR3 region has 14 residues. Looked up from germline, CDR1 is SEHNR and CDR2 is FQNEAQ (reference sequence). V shed 7 bases and J shed 2 bases, with 14 bases lying between them. CDR3 sequence: CASTPMGGNYGYTF. The CDR3 DNA follows: TGTGCCAGCACCCCTATGGGGGGAAACTATGGCTACACCTTC.

This sequence joins TRBV29-1 and TRBJ2-3, with D uncertain. Trimming took 4 bases from V and 5 from J, leaving 4 bases between them. The CDR3 sequence is 10 residues long. CDR1 SQVTM and CDR2 ANQGSEA come from the germline V gene. The CDR3 DNA sequence: TGCAGCGTTGCCGGAGATACGCAGTATTTT. Its translation: CSVAGDTQYF.

In its sample, this clonotype was seen a few times. The chain combines TRBV3-1 with TRBJ1-2; 8 bases fit TRBD1. The CDR3 length is 16 residues. The germline gives CDR1 LGHDT, CDR2 YNNKEL (reference sequence). The trim removed 1 base at V and 2 bases at J, leaving 6 bases unmatched. Here the CDR3 DNA reads TGTGCCAGCAGCCAAGCCCGGACAGGGTGGAACTATGGCTACACCTTC. The encoded protein is CASSQARTGWNYGYTF.

The chain is built from TRBV5-1 and TRBJ1-1, with 11 bases that match TRBD1. The length of the CDR3 is 21 residues. Trimming took 2 bases from V and 0 from J; bases not matched to a gene: 18. Germline V lookup: CDR1 SGHRS, CDR2 YFSETQ. CDR3 in amino acids: CASSFLWTGGADTHMNTEAFF. CDR3 nucleotides: TGCGCCAGCAGCTTCTTATGGACAGGGGGCGCGGATACTCACATGAACACTGAAGCTTTCTTT.

The chain combines TRBV27 with TRBJ2-7; the D gene could be TRBD1 or TRBD2 (5 bases each). The CDR3 totals 13 residues. Trimming cost V 5 bases and J 7 bases, with 15 bases left between them. The germline CDR1 and CDR2 sequences are MNHEY and SMNVEV (reference sequence). The CDR3 sequence is CASSPGWGNEQYV. CDR3 DNA: TGTGCCAGCAGTCCGGGCTGGGGGAATGAGCAGTACGTC.

This chain joins TRBV20-1 and TRBJ2-1, with 10 bases aligning to TRBD2. This CDR3 is 16 amino acids long. Germline lookup yields CDR1 DFQATT and CDR2 SNEGSKA (reference sequence). V shed 0 bases, J shed 6 bases, and the junction held 8 bases outside the gene matches. The CDR3 protein is CSARDPGRLAGNEQFF. The CDR3 DNA sequence: TGCAGTGCTAGAGATCCTGGTAGACTAGCGGGCAATGAGCAGTTCTTC.

A few counts support this clonotype. The rearrangement uses TRBV5-4 and TRBJ2-5; 7 positions agree with TRBD1. Trimming at V came to 4 bases and at J to 1 base, leaving 4 bases not matched to a gene. The CDR3 sequence is 14 residues long. Germline assignment: CDR1 SGHNT and CDR2 YYREEE (reference sequence). The CDR3 sequence is CASSPGQFQETQYF. Here the CDR3 DNA reads TGTGCCAGCAGCCCGGGACAGTTCCAAGAGACCCAGTACTTC.

The V call is TRBV6-2 or TRBV6-3, the J call TRBJ2-3; the match to TRBD2 covers 14 bases. CDR1 and CDR2 (germline): MNHEY, SVGEGT. The length of the CDR3 is 17 residues. J was trimmed by 2 bases and V by 5 bases; bases with no gene match: 6. The CDR3 region is CASSLRLAGGLTDTQYF. The CDR3 bases are TGTGCCAGCAGTCTAAGACTAGCGGGGGGGCTCACAGATACGCAGTATTTT.

A few counts support this clonotype. The chain uses TRBV2 and TRBJ2-7; D gene ambiguous. In germline, CDR1 is SNHLY, CDR2 FYNNEI. There are 13 residues in the CDR3. The V and J ends lost 5 bases and 4 bases respectively, with 12 bases between them. CDR3 coding DNA: TGTGCCAGCAGTCGGTCGACGAATTACGAGCAGTACGTC. Translated, it gives CASSRSTNYEQYV.

This clonotype was seen only a few times. The chain is built from TRBV11-2 and TRBJ1-1; D is possibly TRBD1 (5 bases). Looked up from germline, CDR1 is SGHAT and CDR2 is FQNNGV. The CDR3 loop spans 15 amino acids. The V and J ends lost 5 bases and 1 base respectively, with 14 bases between them. CDR3 in DNA: TGTGCCAGCAGCCCCCGTACAGGCGAGAACACTGAAGCTTTCTTT. Its translation: CASSPRTGENTEAFF. The entire variable domain, with the rest obtained from reference TRBV11-2 and TRBJ1-1, is as follows: EAGVAQSPRYKIIEKRQSVAFWCNPISGHATLYWYQQILGQGPKLLIQFQNNGVVDDSQLPKDRFSAERLKGVDSTLKIQPAKLEDSAVYLCASSPRTGENTEAFFGQGTRLTVV.

This clonotype appeared many times. The chain couples TRBV3-1 to TRBJ2-6, with D unresolved. CDR1 and CDR2 from the germline V gene are LGHDT and YNNKEL (reference sequence). The CDR3 extends over 20 amino acids. Trimming stripped 3 bases from V and 0 bases from J, with 21 bases between. The CDR3 DNA reads TGTGCCAGCAGCCACCTACGGTGGCTGACCTCAAGCTCTGGGGCCAACGTCCTGACTTTC. Its protein is CASSHLRWLTSSSGANVLTF.

This clonotype was seen at least ten times. The chain links TRBV5-1 to TRBJ1-1; D remains ambiguous. Germline lookup yields CDR1 SGHRS and CDR2 YFSETQ. The CDR3 totals 15 residues. V lost 4 bases to trimming and J lost 10 bases, with 23 bases between them. The CDR3 sequence is CASSPAPVAGRRAFF. Here the CDR3 DNA reads TGCGCCAGCAGCCCCGCGCCAGTGGCGGGGAGAAGAGCTTTCTTT.

For the CDR3, the DNA is TGTGCCAGCAGCTCTCGGGGTACTGACGAGCAGTACGTC. It specifies CASSSRGTDEQYV. J is TRBJ2-7 and V is TRBV5-6, with D possibly matching TRBD2 (5 bases). Germline CDR1 is SGHDT and CDR2 is YYEEEE. CDR3 length equals 13 residues. V shed 3 bases and J shed 5 bases, with 12 bases lying between them.

This sequence joins TRBV5-4 and TRBJ2-5; the D call may be TRBD1 or TRBD2 (6 bases each). The CDR3 spans 15 residues. Trimming took off 0 bases at V and 5 bases at J, with 14 bases between the two ends. Germline CDR1 reads SGHNT; CDR2 reads YYREEE (reference sequence). In DNA, the CDR3 is TGTGCCAGCAGCTTGGATGGGGGGCGCACGGAGACCCAGTACTTC. This gives the protein CASSLDGGRTETQYF.

This clonotype showed up just a few times. The rearrangement uses TRBV5-5 and TRBJ2-3; 12 bases map to TRBD1. The CDR3 has 17 amino acids. The germline gives CDR1 SGHKS, CDR2 YYEKEE (reference sequence). V lost 0 bases and J lost 5; bases outside the gene matches: 7. DNA for the CDR3: TGTGCCAGCAGCTTGGGACCGGGACAGGGGGCTTTAGATACGCAGTATTTT. Its protein product is CASSLGPGQGALDTQYF.

V is TRBV6-2 or TRBV6-3 and J is TRBJ2-1; weak D call: TRBD2 (7 bases). CDR3 size: 15 residues. V shed 5 bases and J shed 5 bases, with 16 bases lying between them. Germline V gene lookup returns CDR1 MNHEY and CDR2 SVGEGT. The DNA of the CDR3 is TGTGCCAGCAGTGGGGGGGGCCGGCCGGACAATGAGCAGTTCTTC. Amino acid sequence: CASSGGGRPDNEQFF.

The chain is built from TRBV7-2 and TRBJ2-2, with TRBD2 matching over 10 bases. The CDR3 runs 18 residues. The germline V gene has CDR1 SGHTA and CDR2 FQGNSA. Trimming took 1 base from V and 6 from J; bases not matched to a gene: 11. The CDR3 coding sequence is TGTGCCAGCAGCTTAGAGCGGGGGGGAACCTTTGTCGCCGGGGAGCTGTTTTTT. Protein: CASSLERGGTFVAGELFF.

There are many counts of this clonotype. Written as DNA, the CDR3 is TGTGCCAGCAGCCAAGAAGCGGTAGGAAGGAACACTGAAGCTTTCTTT. Protein sequence: CASSQEAVGRNTEAFF. The chain has TRBV14 and TRBJ1-1, with no clear D. The germline CDR1 and CDR2 sequences are SGHDN and FVKESK. The V end was cut by 0 bases, the J end by 1 base, with 12 bases between. The CDR3 covers 16 residues.

This clonotype has just a few counts. The CDR3, as DNA: TGTGCCAGCTCACCCGGGACAGGGAATGAAAAACTGTTTTTT. It is translated as CASSPGTGNEKLFF. The chain combines TRBV18 with TRBJ1-4; 9 nucleotides align to TRBD1. CDR1 KGHSH and CDR2 LQKENI come from the germline V gene. The trim removed 3 bases at V and 5 bases at J, leaving 1 base unmatched. CDR3 size: 14 residues.

A few counts support this clonotype. V and J are TRBV7-3 and TRBJ2-7, with 14 bases fitting TRBD2. Unmatched junction bases numbered 11, after V lost 5 bases and J lost 2 bases. The CDR3 spans 18 residues. Germline V gene lookup returns CDR1 SGHTA and CDR2 FQGTGA. In nucleotides, the CDR3 is TGTGCCAGCAGCCACAGGACTAGCGGGGGGCCGTCAACCTACGAGCAGTACGTC. This encodes CASSHRTSGGPSTYEQYV.

This chain connects TRBV6-1 to TRBJ2-2; 7 positions agree with TRBD2. The CDR3 length is 13 residues. In germline, CDR1 is MNHNS, CDR2 SASEGT. V gave up 5 bases and J gave up 5 bases; unmatched junction bases: 2. CDR3 sequence (DNA): TGTGCCAGCAGTTACGGGGGGACCGGGGAGCTGTTTTTT. Encoded protein: CASSYGGTGELFF.

A few counts support this clonotype. CDR3 sequence: CASSLGTSGGAFLDTQYF. CDR3 coding DNA: TGTGCCAGCAGCTTAGGGACTAGCGGGGGGGCCTTTTTGGATACGCAGTATTTT. The chain couples TRBV7-6 to TRBJ2-3, with TRBD2 matching over 15 bases. V dropped 1 base and J dropped 6; count of bases not matched to a gene: 8. Per the germline V gene, CDR1 is SGHVS and CDR2 is FNYEAQ. The CDR3 is 18 residues long.

The chain carries TRBV2 and TRBJ2-7; D may be TRBD1 (5 bases). The CDR3 consists of 13 residues. With 7 bases removed from V and 0 bases from J, the gap between germline ends came to 10 bases. Germline V lookup: CDR1 SNHLY, CDR2 FYNNEI. The CDR3 DNA sequence: TGTGCCAGCAACCGAGACAGCTCCTACGAGCAGTACGTC. It codes for CASNRDSSYEQYV.

This clonotype was seen ten or more times. The rearrangement links TRBV5-5 to TRBJ2-3; D remains ambiguous. Germline loops: CDR1 SGHKS, CDR2 YYEKEE (reference sequence). The CDR3 consists of 15 residues. Trimming stripped 0 bases from V and 2 bases from J, with 10 bases between. CDR3 region: CASSLAQLNTDTQYF. For the CDR3, the DNA is TGTGCCAGCAGCTTGGCACAGCTTAACACAGATACGCAGTATTTT.

This clonotype was seen only a few times. The chain employs TRBV24-1 and TRBJ1-5, with D tentatively TRBD1 (5 bases). Germline V CDR1 and CDR2: KGHDR, SFDVKD. The CDR3 totals 14 residues. V lost 5 bases, J lost 4 bases, and 11 bases lay in between. The CDR3 loop is CATSGLGGNQPQHF. In DNA, the CDR3 is TGTGCCACCAGTGGCCTCGGGGGGAATCAGCCCCAGCATTTT.

This clonotype was picked up many times. The chain links TRBV11-1 to TRBJ2-7; 7 positions agree with TRBD1. Germline V gene sequence: CDR1 SGHAT, CDR2 FQDESV (reference sequence). Trimming at V came to 5 bases and at J to 5 bases, leaving 9 bases not matched to a gene. CDR3 size: 14 residues. The CDR3 protein is CASSREGGQDEQYV. CDR3 in DNA: TGTGCCAGCAGCCGAGAAGGGGGCCAGGACGAGCAGTACGTC.